This T cell receptor beta chain was sequenced in a study of cytomegalovirus exposure and HLA in healthy donors. Sequencing was performed with immunoSEQ multiplex PCR; in TCRdb, only in-frame clones are kept and a portion is missing. This sample has about 220,000 clones, with over 80% found just once. As concerns this clone: Its specificity is unknown.

Separation from the approximately 690-subject first cohort characterized the roughly 120-subject validation cohort, to which the donors belonged. Germline V gives CDR1 MNHNS, CDR2 SASEGT. The CDR3 sequence is 14 residues long. Whole-study findings and limits: High sensitivity and specificity were reportedly achieved when the classifier diagnosed cytomegalovirus status.

This TCR was recovered from a woman in her twenties or thirties in good health and CMV-seropositive. Source material: PBMCs. The chain is built from TRBV6-1 and TRBJ2-5, with TRBD1 identical over 7 bases. The closer fit of TRBJ2-7 to the DNA end suggests the J call may be wrong. CDR3 nucleotide sequence: TGTGCCAGCAGTGAGACGACAGGGCCCTACGAGCAGTACTTC. Its protein is CASSETTGPYEQYF.